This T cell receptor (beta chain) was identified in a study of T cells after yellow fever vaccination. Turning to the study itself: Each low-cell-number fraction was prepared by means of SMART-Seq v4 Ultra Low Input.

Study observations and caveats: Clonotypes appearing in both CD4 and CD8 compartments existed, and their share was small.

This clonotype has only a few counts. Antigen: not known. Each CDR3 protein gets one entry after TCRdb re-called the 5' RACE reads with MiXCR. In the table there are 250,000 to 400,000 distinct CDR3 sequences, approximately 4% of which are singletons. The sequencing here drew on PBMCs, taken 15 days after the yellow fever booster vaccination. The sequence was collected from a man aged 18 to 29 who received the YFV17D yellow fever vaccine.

The CDR3 protein is CASSLAGAGYEQYV. The CDR3 nucleotides are TGTGCCAGCAGCTTAGCGGGGGCAGGATACGAGCAGTACGTC. The V gene is TRBV7-2, the J gene TRBJ2-7, with a possible D match to TRBD1 (6 bases). The V end was cut by 0 bases, the J end by 4 bases, with 10 bases between. This CDR3 region has 14 residues. CDR1 is SGHTA and CDR2 is FQGNSA in the germline V gene.